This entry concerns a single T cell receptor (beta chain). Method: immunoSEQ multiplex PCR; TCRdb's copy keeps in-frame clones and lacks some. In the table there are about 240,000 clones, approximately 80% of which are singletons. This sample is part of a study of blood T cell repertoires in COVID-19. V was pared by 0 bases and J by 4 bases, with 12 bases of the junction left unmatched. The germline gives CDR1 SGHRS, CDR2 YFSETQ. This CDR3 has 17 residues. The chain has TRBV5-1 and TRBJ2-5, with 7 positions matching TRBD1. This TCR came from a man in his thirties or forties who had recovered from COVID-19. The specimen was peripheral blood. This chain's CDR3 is CASSLEFGTPGGETQYF. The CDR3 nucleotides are TGCGCCAGCAGCTTGGAGTTCGGGACCCCAGGGGGAGAGACCCAGTACTTC.